This is a list of T cell receptor beta chains from one sample in a study of CD8+ T cells in alopecia areata. This table comes from immunoSEQ multiplex PCR, and its TCRdb copy is limited to in-frame clones, with some not included. Of about 190,000 clones detected, more than 55% appear once; the ten largest clones hold roughly 0.71%. The sequenced sample was CD4+ T cells sorted from blood, obtained at week 4, from a patient treated with tofacitinib. The receptor set was obtained from a human donor with alopecia areata. Both conserved end residues are part of each CDR3. The D gene is left open where the match is weak. Only some rows state a clone size, as once, few, many or a class for expanded clones.

NA TRBJ2-4 TRBV5-1 NA TGCGCCAGCACCGCCGGGGTACAGGACATTCAGTACTTC CASTAGVQDIQYF
NA TRBJ2-5 TRBV29-1 NA TGCAGCGTTGAAGAGGCAGGGCGGACCCAGTACTTC CSVEEAGRTQYF
NA TRBJ2-7 TRBV4-1 NA TGCGCCAGCAGTCCCCGTAGCGGCACTCGTAGACAGGAGCAGTACTTC CASSPRSGTRRQEQYF
NA TRBJ2-1 TRBV25-1 NA TGTGCCAGCAGTCACCGCTTCGCCCCGGGGGTCCATGAGCAGTTCTTC CASSHRFAPGVHEQFF
NA TRBJ2-7 TRBV29-1 TRBD1 TGCAGCATTGGACAGGGAACCGGCTACGAGCAGTACTTC CSIGQGTGYEQYF
NA TRBJ2-3 TRBV7-2 TRBD1 TGTGCCAGCAAATTAGACAGGGGCACAAGGAATACGCAGTATTTT CASKLDRGTRNTQYF
few TRBJ2-5 TRBV25-1 NA TGTGCCAGCAGTCCTGGTCGGGGGGCAGTTCGGGAGACCCAGTACTTC CASSPGRGAVRETQYF
few TRBJ2-7 TRBV7-6 NA TGTGCCAGCAGCTTGGAAAGCTTCGGTTACGAGCAGTACTTC CASSLESFGYEQYF
NA TRBJ2-5 TRBV4-1 NA TGCGCCAGCAGGCTACAGGGAGAAGAGACCCAGTACTTC CASRLQGEETQYF
NA TRBJ2-1 TRBV25-1 NA TGTGCCAGCAGTGGGGGCCCGAGAACGAGCTCCTACAATGAGCAGTTCTTC CASSGGPRTSSYNEQFF
NA TRBJ2-7 TRBV29-1 TRBD2 TGCAGCGTTGAAGAAAAACTAGCGGGAGGATACGAGCAGTACTTC CSVEEKLAGGYEQYF
NA TRBJ2-7 TRBV11-2 NA TGTGCCAGCAGCTCCGTAGCCTACGAGCAGTACTTC CASSSVAYEQYF
NA TRBJ2-2 TRBV9 NA TGTGCCAGCAGCGTAGGCCCAGAACCGGGGGCCGGGGAGCTGTTTTTT CASSVGPEPGAGELFF
NA TRBJ2-7 TRBV30 NA TGTGCCTGGAGTTACATGACAGACCGCGAGCAGTACTTC CAWSYMTDREQYF
once TRBJ2-5 TRBV15 NA TGTGCCACCAGCAGAGACCGGGACAACCAAGAGACCCAGTACTTC CATSRDRDNQETQYF
NA TRBJ2-5 TRBV9 NA TGTGCCAGCAGCGTAGAAGGATGGGGAGAGACCCAGTACTTC CASSVEGWGETQYF
few TRBJ2-5 TRBV2 NA TGTGCCAGCAGTCCACTGGTTACCCATGGGGAGACCCAGTACTTC CASSPLVTHGETQYF
NA TRBJ2-5 TRBV5-1 TRBD2 TGCGCCAGCAGCGCCGGCGGGGGGCTCGAGACCCAGTACTTC CASSAGGGLETQYF
few TRBJ2-3 TRBV7-9 TRBD2 TGTGTCTTTGAAAACGTGGTAACGGGAGGGATTGCTACGCAGTATTTT CVFENVVTGGIATQYF
few TRBJ1-1 TRBV10-3 TRBD1 TGTGCCATCAGTGAGAACAGGGGAGGCACTGAAGCTTTCTTT CAISENRGGTEAFF
few TRBJ1-2 TRBV6-5 NA TGTGCCAGCACCGAAAACAGGGAACGCTACACCTTC CASTENRERYTF
few TRBJ2-1 TRBV30 NA TGTGCCTGGAGTCGGGGGACTTTTTCGAGCTCCTACAATGAGCAGTTCTTC CAWSRGTFSSSYNEQFF
NA TRBJ2-7 TRBV29-1 TRBD1 TGCAGCGTTGAAACCGGGACAGGGGCCCTCTACGAGCAGTACTTC CSVETGTGALYEQYF
NA TRBJ2-7 TRBV11-2 NA TGTGCCAGCCGTCCCGGGAGCTCCTACGAGCAGTACTTC CASRPGSSYEQYF
NA TRBJ2-1 TRBV5-6 TRBD2 TGTGCCAGCGTACCTAGCGGGAGTATGAATGAGCAGTTCTTC CASVPSGSMNEQFF
NA TRBJ2-1 TRBV28 TRBD2 TGTGCCAGCTGCCGACTAGCGGGAGGCCGGTCCACTGAGCAGTTCTTC CASCRLAGGRSTEQFF
few TRBJ2-5 TRBV29-1 NA TGCAGCGTTTCCCGGATCCAAGAGACCCAGTACTTC CSVSRIQETQYF
NA TRBJ2-5 TRBV4-1 NA TGCGCCAGCAGCCAACAACCCCGTGCCGGCGAGACCCAGTACTTC CASSQQPRAGETQYF